This T cell receptor (beta chain) was recovered during a study of blood T cell repertoires in COVID-19. Study-level information: Donors in the United States, Italy and Spain gave samples during acute or convalescent COVID-19.

The V gene lost 7 bases and the J gene lost 4 bases, with 13 bases spanning the gap. The CDR3 covers 13 residues. The age range of participants was about 18 to 95 years, with residence in about two dozen US areas. Exposed participants came across a COVID-19 case within 2 weeks before study entry. Produced via immunoSEQ multiplex PCR; TCRdb's table is partial and in-frame only. The table lists 350,000 to 450,000 clones, roughly nine tenths of them singletons. J is TRBJ2-5 and V is TRBV12-3 or TRBV12-4; the D gene is possibly TRBD2 (7 bases). Specimen: PBMCs or T cells enriched from blood (not recorded which). This TCR came from a woman aged 40 to 49 who had been exposed to COVID-19. The CDR3 loop reads CASTRGAPETQYF. The CDR3 DNA reads TGTGCCAGCACCCGGGGGGCCCCAGAGACCCAGTACTTC.